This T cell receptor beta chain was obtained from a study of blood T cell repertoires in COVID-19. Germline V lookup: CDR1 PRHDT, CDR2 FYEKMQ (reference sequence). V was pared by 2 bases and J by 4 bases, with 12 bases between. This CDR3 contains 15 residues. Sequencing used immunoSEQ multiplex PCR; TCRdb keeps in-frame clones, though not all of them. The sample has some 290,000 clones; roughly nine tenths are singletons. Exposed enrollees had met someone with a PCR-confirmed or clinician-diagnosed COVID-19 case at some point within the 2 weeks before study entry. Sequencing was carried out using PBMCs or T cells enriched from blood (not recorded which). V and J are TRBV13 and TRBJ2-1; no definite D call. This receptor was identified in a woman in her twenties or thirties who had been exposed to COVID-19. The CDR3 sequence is CASSLSMSGYNEQFF. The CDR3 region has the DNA TGTGCCAGCAGCTTATCCATGTCGGGTTACAATGAGCAGTTCTTC.